This T cell receptor beta chain was retrieved from a study of beta chain features in type 1 diabetes. The entirety of the isolated RNA underwent reverse transcription, so expressed TCRB transcripts were sequenced. TCRdb keeps only in-frame clones here, not all; method: immunoSEQ multiplex PCR. In the table there are 300,000 or so clones, roughly 8% of which are singletons. The V and J ends lost 5 bases and 10 bases respectively, with 16 bases between them. Germline values: CDR1 SGHTA, CDR2 FQGTGA. This CDR3 has 13 residues. Sorting of CD4+ naive, central memory, regulatory and stem cell-like memory cells was performed via CD45RO/CCR7/CD25/CD127/CD95/CD27. This clone was counted a few times.

This chain connects TRBV7-3 to TRBJ2-3, with D possibly TRBD2 on 5 matching bases. This TCR was sampled from a woman younger than 30 in good health. Sequencing was carried out using central memory CD4+ T cells from blood. The CDR3 DNA sequence: TGTGCCAGCAGCCCCCTGACCCTTAGCGCGCAGTATTTT. Translating it yields CASSPLTLSAQYF.